Below are 10 T cell receptor beta chains sequenced from a single sample in a study of early T cells in non-severe SARS-CoV-2 infection. TCRdb independently ran MiXCR on the 5' RACE reads; one entry per CDR3 protein. The data hold about 60,000 distinct CDR3 sequences, with 5.5% to 6.5% observed a single time. The sequencing sample was made of whole blood. The origin of the receptors is an adult who was a healthcare worker with PCR-confirmed SARS-CoV-2 infection or an uninfected control (not recorded which).

This clonotype occurred a few times. This rearrangement joins TRBV2 to TRBJ1-5; no clear D. CDR1 and CDR2 from the germline V gene are SNHLY and FYNNEI. V lost 7 bases and J lost 7, with 17 bases in between. CDR3 length: 14 residues. The CDR3 spells CASKESALRQPQHF. The CDR3 DNA follows: TGTGCCAGCAAGGAGTCCGCCTTGAGGCAGCCCCAGCATTTT.

Points on this clonotype: It may be a read error: a sequence one base away is much more abundant. J is TRBJ2-3 and V is TRBV5-5, with TRBD2 matching 10 bases. Germline CDR1 SGHKS, CDR2 YYEKEE (reference sequence). The CDR3 runs 15 residues. The CDR3 sequence: CASSLAGGPSDMQYF. The CDR3 region has the DNA TGTGCCAGCAGCTTAGCGGGGGGGCCGTCAGATATGCAGTATTTT.

The table lists this clonotype with a few counts. The rearrangement joins TRBV3-1 to TRBJ1-1, with D possibly TRBD1 on 5 matching bases. Trimming took off 0 bases at V and 6 bases at J, with 14 bases between the two ends. Germline V gene sequence: CDR1 LGHDT, CDR2 YNNKEL (reference sequence). The CDR3 extends over 15 amino acids. CDR3 amino acids: CASSQDGGTTSEAFF. The CDR3 nucleotides are TGTGCCAGCAGCCAAGATGGAGGGACCACGTCTGAAGCTTTCTTT.

This clonotype was seen at least ten times. The junction does not match germline at one end; this may be a read error. The chain recombines TRBV15 with TRBJ2-3; D might be TRBD1 or TRBD2, each matching 5 bases. Germline CDR1 LNHNV, CDR2 YYDKDF (reference sequence). The CDR3 covers 19 residues. This CDR3 is CATSREQALRGRDTDTQYF. The DNA for the CDR3 is TGTGCCACCAGCCGAGAGCAGGCTTTACGGGGACGCGACACAGATACGCAGTATTTT.

Many counts were recorded for this clonotype. The chain uses TRBV5-6 and TRBJ2-7, with 10 bases lining up with TRBD2. V trimming: 5 bases; J trimming: 7 bases; junction bases outside the gene matches: 9. The CDR3 totals 14 residues. Per the germline V gene, CDR1 is SGHDT and CDR2 is YYEEEE. CDR3 nucleotides: TGTGCCAGCAGTAGAGCGGGAGGGCCGAGGGAGCAGTACTTC. Translated, it gives CASSRAGGPREQYF.

This clonotype came up many times. CDR3 coding DNA: TGTGCCAGCAGCAGGGACAGGGTTGGCACCGGGGAGCTGTTTTTT. Translation: CASSRDRVGTGELFF. The chain is built from TRBV7-2 and TRBJ2-2, with 9 bases that match TRBD1. This CDR3 is built from 15 residues. Germline trimming cut 5 bases from V and 4 bases from J; bases unmatched to any gene: 5. CDR1 SGHTA and CDR2 FQGNSA come from the germline V gene.

This clonotype occurred many times. This chain joins TRBV5-4 and TRBJ2-1, with D possibly being TRBD1 or TRBD2 (5 bases each). Germline CDR1 is SGHNT and CDR2 is YYREEE (reference sequence). V was cut by 3 bases and J by 6 bases, with 16 bases left in between. The CDR3 is 15 amino acids. The CDR3 DNA is TGTGCCAGCAGCTGGGACCCCTACTCGGGCAATGAGCAGTTCTTC. Its translation: CASSWDPYSGNEQFF.

There are many counts of this clonotype. The chain uses TRBV28 and TRBJ2-7, with TRBD1 matching over 9 bases. Germline-derived CDR1 and CDR2 are MDHEN and SYDVKM. The CDR3 contains 16 residues. Losses at the gene ends were 7 bases for V and 3 bases for J; bases not matched to a gene: 13. CDR3 loop: CASTSSHRGQFYEQYF. The CDR3 coding sequence is TGTGCCAGCACATCCAGCCACAGGGGGCAATTCTACGAGCAGTACTTC. Looking up the rest from reference TRBV28 and TRBJ2-7 gives the full variable domain: DVKVTQSSRYLVKRTGEKVFLECVQDMDHENMFWYRQDPGLGLRLIYFSYDVKMKEKGDIPEGYSVSREKKERFSLILESASTNQTSMYLCASTSSHRGQFYEQYFGPGTRLTVT.

This clonotype was recorded at least ten times. This chain links TRBV5-1 with TRBJ2-7, with TRBD1 as a possible D gene (6 bases). With 4 bases removed from V and 5 bases from J, the gap between germline ends came to 16 bases. The V gene's germline CDR1 is SGHRS and CDR2 YFSETQ. The CDR3 is 14 amino acids. CDR3 sequence: CASSLSGETDEQYF. The DNA for the CDR3 is TGCGCCAGCAGCCTGTCAGGGGAGACAGACGAGCAGTACTTC.

This clonotype was seen ten or more times. This chain connects TRBV10-2 to TRBJ2-3; 10 nucleotides line up with TRBD2. Germline V gives CDR1 WSHSY, CDR2 SAAADI. V shed 3 bases, J shed 7 bases, and the junction held 10 bases outside the gene matches. This CDR3 region has 16 residues. The CDR3 DNA reads TGCGCCAGCAGTGAAGGCCCTAGCGGGAGCGGGTATACGCAGTATTTT. This encodes CASSEGPSGSGYTQYF.